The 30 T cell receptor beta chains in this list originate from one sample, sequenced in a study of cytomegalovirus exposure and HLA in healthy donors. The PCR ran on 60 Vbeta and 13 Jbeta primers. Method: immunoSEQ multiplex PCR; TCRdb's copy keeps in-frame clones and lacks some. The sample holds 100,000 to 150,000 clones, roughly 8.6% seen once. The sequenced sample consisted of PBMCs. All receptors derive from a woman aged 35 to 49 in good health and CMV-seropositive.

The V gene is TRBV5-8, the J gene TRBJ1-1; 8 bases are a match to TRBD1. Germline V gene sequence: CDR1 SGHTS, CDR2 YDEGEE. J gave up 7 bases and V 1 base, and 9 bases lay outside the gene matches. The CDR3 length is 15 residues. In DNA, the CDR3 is TGTGCCAGCAGCTTGTACACCGGGACAGGAATTGAAGCTTTCTTT. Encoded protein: CASSLYTGTGIEAFF.

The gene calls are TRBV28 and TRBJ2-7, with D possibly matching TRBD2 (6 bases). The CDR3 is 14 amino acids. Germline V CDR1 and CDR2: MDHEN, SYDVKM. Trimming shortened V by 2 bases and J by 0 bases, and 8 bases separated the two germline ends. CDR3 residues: CASSLAGSSYEQYF. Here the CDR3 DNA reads TGTGCCAGCAGTTTAGCCGGGAGCTCCTACGAGCAGTACTTC.

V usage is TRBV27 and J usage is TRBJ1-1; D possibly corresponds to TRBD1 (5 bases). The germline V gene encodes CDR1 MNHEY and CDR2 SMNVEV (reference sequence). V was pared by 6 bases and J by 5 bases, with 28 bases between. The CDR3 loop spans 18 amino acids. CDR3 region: CASSPHWGGATEGTEAFF. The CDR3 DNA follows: TGTGCCAGCAGCCCTCATTGGGGAGGGGCGACGGAAGGGACTGAAGCTTTCTTT.

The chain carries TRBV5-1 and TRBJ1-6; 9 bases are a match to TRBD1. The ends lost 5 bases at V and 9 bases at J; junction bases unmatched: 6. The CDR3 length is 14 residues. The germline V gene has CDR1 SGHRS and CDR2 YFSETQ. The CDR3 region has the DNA TGCGCCAGCAGTCTTGGGGACAGGGTTTCACCCCTCCACTTT. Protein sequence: CASSLGDRVSPLHF.

This CDR3 is CASSPTGPRDYEQYF. CDR3 in DNA: TGTGCCAGCTCACCCACGGGTCCTCGGGACTACGAGCAGTACTTC. This chain joins TRBV18 and TRBJ2-7; D might be TRBD2 (5 bases). There are 15 residues in the CDR3. CDR1 is KGHSH, CDR2 LQKENI, per germline. The V end was cut by 3 bases, the J end by 3 bases, with 15 bases between. Filled out from reference TRBV18 and TRBJ2-7, the complete variable domain reads NAGVMQNPRHLVRRRGQEARLRCSPMKGHSHVYWYRQLPEEGLKFMVYLQKENIIDESGMPKERFSAEFPKEGPSILRIQQVVRGDSAAYFCASSPTGPRDYEQYFGPGTRLTVT.

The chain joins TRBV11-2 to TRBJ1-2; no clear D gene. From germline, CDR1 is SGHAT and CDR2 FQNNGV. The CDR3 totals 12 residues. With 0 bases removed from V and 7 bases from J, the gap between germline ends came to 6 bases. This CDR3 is CASSLDTAGYTF. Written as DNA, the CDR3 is TGTGCCAGCAGCTTAGACACAGCTGGCTACACCTTC.

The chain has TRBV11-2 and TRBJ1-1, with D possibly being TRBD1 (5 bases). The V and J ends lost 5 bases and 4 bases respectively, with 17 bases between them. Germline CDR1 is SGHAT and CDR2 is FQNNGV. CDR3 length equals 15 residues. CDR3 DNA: TGTGCCAGCAGCCCACAGAAGGGGCGCGTCACTGAAGCTTTCTTT. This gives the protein CASSPQKGRVTEAFF.

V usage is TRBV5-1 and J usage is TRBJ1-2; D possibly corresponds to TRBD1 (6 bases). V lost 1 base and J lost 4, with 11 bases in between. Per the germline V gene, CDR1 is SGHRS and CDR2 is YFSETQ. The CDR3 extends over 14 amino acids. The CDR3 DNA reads TGCGCCAGCAGCTTGCCAGGGGAATCCTATGGCTACACCTTC. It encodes CASSLPGESYGYTF.

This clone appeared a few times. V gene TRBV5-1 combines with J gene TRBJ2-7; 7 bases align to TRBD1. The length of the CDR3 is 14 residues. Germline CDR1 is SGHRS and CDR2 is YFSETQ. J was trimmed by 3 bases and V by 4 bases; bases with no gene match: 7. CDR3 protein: CASSPDRRYYEQYF. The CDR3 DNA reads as TGCGCCAGCAGCCCGGACAGGAGGTACTACGAGCAGTACTTC.

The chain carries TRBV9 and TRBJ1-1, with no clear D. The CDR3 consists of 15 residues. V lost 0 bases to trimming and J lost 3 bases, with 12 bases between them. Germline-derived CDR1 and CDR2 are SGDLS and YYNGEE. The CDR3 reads CASSVVGSAYTEAFF. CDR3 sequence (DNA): TGTGCCAGCAGCGTAGTCGGCAGCGCCTACACTGAAGCTTTCTTT.

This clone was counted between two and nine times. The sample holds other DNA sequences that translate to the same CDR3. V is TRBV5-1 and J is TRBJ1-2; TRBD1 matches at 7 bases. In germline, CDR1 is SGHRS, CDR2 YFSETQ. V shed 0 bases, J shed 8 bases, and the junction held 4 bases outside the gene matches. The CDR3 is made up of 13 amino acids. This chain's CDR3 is CASSLDRGGGYTF. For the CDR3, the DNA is TGCGCCAGCAGCTTGGACAGGGGAGGCGGCTACACCTTC.

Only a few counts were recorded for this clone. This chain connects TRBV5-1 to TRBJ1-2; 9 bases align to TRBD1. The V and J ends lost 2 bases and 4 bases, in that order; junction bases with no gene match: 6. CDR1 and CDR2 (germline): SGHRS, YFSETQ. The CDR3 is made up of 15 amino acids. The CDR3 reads CASSFQSTGGYGYTF. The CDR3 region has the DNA TGCGCCAGCAGCTTTCAATCGACAGGGGGCTATGGCTACACCTTC.

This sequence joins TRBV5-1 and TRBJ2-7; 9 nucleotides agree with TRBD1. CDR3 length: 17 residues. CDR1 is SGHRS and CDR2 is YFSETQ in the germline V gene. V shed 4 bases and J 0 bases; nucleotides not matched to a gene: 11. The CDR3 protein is CASSPLGQGSFSYEQYF. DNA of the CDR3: TGCGCCAGCAGCCCTCTCGGACAGGGGTCCTTCTCCTACGAGCAGTACTTC.

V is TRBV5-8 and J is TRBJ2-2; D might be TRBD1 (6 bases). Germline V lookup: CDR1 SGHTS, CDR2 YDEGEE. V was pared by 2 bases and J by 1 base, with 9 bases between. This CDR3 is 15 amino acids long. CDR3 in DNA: TGTGCCAGCAGCTTTAGGGGGATGAACACCGGGGAGCTGTTTTTT. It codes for CASSFRGMNTGELFF. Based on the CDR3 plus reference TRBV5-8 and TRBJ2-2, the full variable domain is EAGVTQSPTHLIKTRGQQATLRCSPISGHTSVYWYQQALGLGLQFLLWYDEGEERNRGNFPPRFSGRQFPNYSSELNVNALELEDSALYLCASSFRGMNTGELFFGEGSRLTVL.

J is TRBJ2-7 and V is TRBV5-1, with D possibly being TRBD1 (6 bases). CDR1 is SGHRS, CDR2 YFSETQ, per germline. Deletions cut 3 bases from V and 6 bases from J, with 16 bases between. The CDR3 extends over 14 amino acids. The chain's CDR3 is CASSWTGTQGEQYF. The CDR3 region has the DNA TGCGCCAGCAGCTGGACCGGGACACAAGGCGAGCAGTACTTC.

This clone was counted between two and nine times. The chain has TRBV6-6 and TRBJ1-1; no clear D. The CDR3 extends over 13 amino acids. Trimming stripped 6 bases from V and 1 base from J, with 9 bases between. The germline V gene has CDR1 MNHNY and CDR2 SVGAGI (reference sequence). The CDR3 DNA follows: TGTGCCAGCAGCGAGGGCAAGAACACTGAAGCTTTCTTT. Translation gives CASSEGKNTEAFF.

CDR3 sequence reads: CASSRDSEYQETQYF. The CDR3 region has the DNA TGTGCCAGCTCACGGGACAGTGAGTACCAAGAGACCCAGTACTTC. The chain employs TRBV18 and TRBJ2-5; the match to TRBD1 covers 7 bases. The CDR3 contains 15 residues. Germline V gene lookup returns CDR1 KGHSH and CDR2 LQKENI. V dropped 4 bases and J dropped 0; count of bases not matched to a gene: 5.

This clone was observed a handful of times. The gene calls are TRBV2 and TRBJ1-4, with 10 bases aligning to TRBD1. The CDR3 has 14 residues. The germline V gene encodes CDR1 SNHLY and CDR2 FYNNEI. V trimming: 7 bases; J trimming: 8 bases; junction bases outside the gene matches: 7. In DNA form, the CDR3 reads TGTGCCAGCAACCCGGACAGGGGGGAGGAAAAACTGTTTTTT. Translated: CASNPDRGEEKLFF.

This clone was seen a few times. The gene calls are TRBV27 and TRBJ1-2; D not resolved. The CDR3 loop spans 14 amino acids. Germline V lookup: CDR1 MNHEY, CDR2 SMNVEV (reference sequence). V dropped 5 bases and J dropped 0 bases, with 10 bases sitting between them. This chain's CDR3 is CASSPFPANYGYTF. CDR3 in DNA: TGTGCCAGCAGTCCCTTCCCCGCTAACTATGGCTACACCTTC.

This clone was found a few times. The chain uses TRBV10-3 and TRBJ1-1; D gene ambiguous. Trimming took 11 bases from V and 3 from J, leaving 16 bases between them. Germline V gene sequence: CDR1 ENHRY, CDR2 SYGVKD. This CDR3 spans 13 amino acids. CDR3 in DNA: TGTGCCGCCCTTTCGAGGGCCGACACTGAAGCTTTCTTT. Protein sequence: CAALSRADTEAFF.

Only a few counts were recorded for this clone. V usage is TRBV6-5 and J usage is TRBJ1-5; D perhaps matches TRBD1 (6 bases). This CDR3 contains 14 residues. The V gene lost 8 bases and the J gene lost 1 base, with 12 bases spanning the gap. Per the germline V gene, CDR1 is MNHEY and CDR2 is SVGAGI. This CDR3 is CASGRGASNQPQHF. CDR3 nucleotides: TGTGCCAGCGGGAGGGGGGCGAGCAATCAGCCCCAGCATTTT.

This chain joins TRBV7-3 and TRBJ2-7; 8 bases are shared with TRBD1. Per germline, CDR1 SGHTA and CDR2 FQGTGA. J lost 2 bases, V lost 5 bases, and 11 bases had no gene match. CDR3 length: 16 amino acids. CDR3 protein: CASSQMGRTGTYEQYF. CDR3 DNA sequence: TGTGCCAGCAGCCAAATGGGGCGGACAGGGACCTACGAGCAGTACTTC.

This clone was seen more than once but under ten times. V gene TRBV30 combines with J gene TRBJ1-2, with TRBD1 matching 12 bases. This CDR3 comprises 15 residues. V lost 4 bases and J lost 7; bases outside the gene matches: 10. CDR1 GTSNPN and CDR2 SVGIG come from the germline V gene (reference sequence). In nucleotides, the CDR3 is TGTGCCTGGACAAACTCACGGGACAGGGGGCCTGGCTACACCTTC. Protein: CAWTNSRDRGPGYTF.

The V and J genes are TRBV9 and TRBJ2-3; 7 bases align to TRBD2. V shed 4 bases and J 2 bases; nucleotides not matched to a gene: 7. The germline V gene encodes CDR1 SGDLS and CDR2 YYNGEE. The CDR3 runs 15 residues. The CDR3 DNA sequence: TGTGCCAGCAGCCCCCGACTAGCCCTCACAGATACGCAGTATTTT. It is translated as CASSPRLALTDTQYF.

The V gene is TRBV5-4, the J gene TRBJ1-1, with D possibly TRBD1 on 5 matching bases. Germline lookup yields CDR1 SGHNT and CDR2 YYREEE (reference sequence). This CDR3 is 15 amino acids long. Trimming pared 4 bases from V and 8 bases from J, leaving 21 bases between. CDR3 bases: TGTGCCAGCAGCAATCCTACCGACAGAGCGGGGGAAGCTTTCTTT. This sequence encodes CASSNPTDRAGEAFF. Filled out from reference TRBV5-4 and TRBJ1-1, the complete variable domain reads ETGVTQSPTHLIKTRGQQVTLRCSSQSGHNTVSWYQQALGQGPQFIFQYYREEENGRGNFPPRFSGLQFPNYSSELNVNALELDDSALYLCASSNPTDRAGEAFFGQGTRLTVV.

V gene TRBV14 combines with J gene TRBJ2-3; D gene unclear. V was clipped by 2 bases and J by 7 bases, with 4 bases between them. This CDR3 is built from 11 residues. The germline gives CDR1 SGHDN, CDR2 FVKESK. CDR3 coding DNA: TGTGCCAGCAGCCAAACTAATACGCAGTATTTT. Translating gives CASSQTNTQYF.

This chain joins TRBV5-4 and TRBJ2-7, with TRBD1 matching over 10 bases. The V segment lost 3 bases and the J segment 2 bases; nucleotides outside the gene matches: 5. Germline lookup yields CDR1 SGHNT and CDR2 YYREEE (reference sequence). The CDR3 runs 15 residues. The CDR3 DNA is TGTGCCAGCAGCTCCCGGGACAGGGGTGCCTACGAGCAGTACTTC. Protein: CASSSRDRGAYEQYF.

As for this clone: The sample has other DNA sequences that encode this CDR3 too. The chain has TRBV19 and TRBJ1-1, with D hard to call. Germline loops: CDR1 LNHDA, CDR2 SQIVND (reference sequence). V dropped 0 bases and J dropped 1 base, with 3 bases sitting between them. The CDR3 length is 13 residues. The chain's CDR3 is CASSIDRNTEAFF. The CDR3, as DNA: TGTGCCAGTAGTATAGATAGGAACACTGAAGCTTTCTTT.

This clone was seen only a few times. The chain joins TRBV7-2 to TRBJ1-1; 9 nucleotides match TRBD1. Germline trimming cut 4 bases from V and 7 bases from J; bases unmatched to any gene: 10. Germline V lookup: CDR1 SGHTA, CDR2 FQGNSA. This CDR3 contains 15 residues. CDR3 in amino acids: CASSSIGTGKGEAFF. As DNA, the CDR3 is TGTGCCAGCAGCTCTATTGGGACAGGGAAGGGTGAAGCTTTCTTT.

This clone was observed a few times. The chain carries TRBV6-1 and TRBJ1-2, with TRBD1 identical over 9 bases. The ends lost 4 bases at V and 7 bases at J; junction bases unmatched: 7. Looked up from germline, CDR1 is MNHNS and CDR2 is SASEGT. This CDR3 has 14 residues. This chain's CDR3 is CASSATGGWSGYTF. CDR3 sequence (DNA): TGTGCCAGCAGTGCCACAGGGGGCTGGTCTGGCTACACCTTC.